The 14 T cell receptor beta chains below come from one sample, sequenced in a study of blood T cell repertoires in COVID-19 (dated by TCRdb to the early 2020s). Library prep was done by the immunoSEQ multiplex PCR assay. As stored in TCRdb, this immuneACCESS dataset retains in-frame rearrangements with V and J assigned. A fraction of the clones does not appear; measured against another copy, unresolved V genes explain less than half of the discrepancy, and the remainder lacks a known reason. A total of around 260,000 clones appear in this sample, 88% of them only once. Approximately 10% of the sample rests with the top ten. The sample consisted of peripheral blood. All receptors derive from a woman in her seventies with COVID-19, enrolled during active disease.

This clone was recorded once. The chain couples TRBV7-2 to TRBJ2-1; 13 bases are a match to TRBD2. CDR1 is SGHTA, CDR2 FQGNSA, per germline. The CDR3 covers 20 residues. Unmatched junction bases numbered 8, after V lost 0 bases and J lost 0 bases. For the CDR3, the DNA is TGTGCCAGCAGCTTAGCGAGGGGACTAGCGGGACCTGTCTCCTACAATGAGCAGTTCTTC. It codes for CASSLARGLAGPVSYNEQFF.

This clone has just one count. The V gene is TRBV6-5, the J gene TRBJ2-7; 12 positions match TRBD2. Trimming at V came to 4 bases and at J to 3 bases, leaving 4 bases not matched to a gene. The CDR3 contains 15 residues. Germline CDR1 reads MNHEY; CDR2 reads SVGAGI. The CDR3 protein is CASSSPGLAGYEQYF. For the CDR3, the DNA is TGTGCCAGCAGTTCCCCGGGACTAGCGGGCTACGAGCAGTACTTC.

The chain joins TRBV5-1 to TRBJ2-1, with a weak D call TRBD2 (6 bases). This CDR3 spans 13 amino acids. With 4 bases removed from V and 9 bases from J, the gap between germline ends came to 14 bases. CDR1 and CDR2 (germline): SGHRS, YFSETQ. In DNA form, the CDR3 reads TGCGCCAGCAGCAACCCGGGACTCGCTGAGCAGTTCTTC. This sequence encodes CASSNPGLAEQFF.

The genes are TRBV14 and TRBJ1-2; tentatively, D is TRBD1 (6 bases). Germline assignment: CDR1 SGHDN and CDR2 FVKESK. The CDR3 consists of 13 residues. Deletions cut 4 bases from V and 5 bases from J, with 11 bases between. CDR3 amino acids: CASSPLGAYGYTF. CDR3 in DNA: TGTGCCAGCAGCCCACTGGGGGCATATGGCTACACCTTC.

V and J are TRBV19 and TRBJ1-2; 8 bases fit TRBD1. Trimming cost V 4 bases and J 4 bases; bases outside gene matches: 5. The CDR3 extends over 14 amino acids. Germline CDR1 reads LNHDA; CDR2 reads SQIVND (reference sequence). As DNA, the CDR3 is TGTGCCAGTAGTACCCCCGGACAGGGCTATGGCTACACCTTC. It is translated as CASSTPGQGYGYTF.

The CDR3 DNA is TGTGCCAGCAGCCAAGATTGGGCTAGCGGGAGAGAGACCCAGTACTTC. Protein product: CASSQDWASGRETQYF. The chain recombines TRBV4-2 with TRBJ2-5; 10 bases align to TRBD2. Per germline, CDR1 LGHNA and CDR2 YNFKEQ. This CDR3 has 16 residues. With 0 bases clipped from V and 4 bases from J, the junction kept 5 bases outside the gene matches.

In its sample, this clone was seen a few times. The chain couples TRBV27 to TRBJ2-7; D may be TRBD2 (5 bases). This CDR3 has 13 residues. V shed 3 bases and J shed 2 bases, with 8 bases lying between them. Germline V gene data show CDR1 as MNHEY and CDR2 as SMNVEV (reference sequence). The CDR3 DNA sequence: TGTGCCAGCAGTTTCCGGGAAACCTACGAGCAGTACTTC. Its translation: CASSFRETYEQYF.

This clone was detected once. This chain links TRBV7-6 with TRBJ2-4; no firm D call. The CDR3 has 14 residues. Germline-derived CDR1 and CDR2 are SGHVS and FNYEAQ. Trimming shortened V by 5 bases and J by 9 bases, and 17 bases separated the two germline ends. In nucleotides, the CDR3 is TGTGCCAGCAGCGCGGATGCTCGGGTGGGCATTCAGTACTTC. Amino acid sequence: CASSADARVGIQYF.

The gene calls are TRBV29-1 and TRBJ2-7; 12 nucleotides align to TRBD1. The CDR3 is 17 residues long. J gave up 7 bases and V 2 bases, and 15 bases lay outside the gene matches. The germline V gene has CDR1 SQVTM and CDR2 ANQGSEA. CDR3 DNA sequence: TGCAGCGTTGAAAAGCCGTTTGGGACAGGGGGCTTGGGGGAGCAGTACTTC. Its translation is CSVEKPFGTGGLGEQYF.

The chain couples TRBV19 to TRBJ2-7; a possible D gene is TRBD2 (6 bases). CDR1 LNHDA and CDR2 SQIVND come from the germline V gene (reference sequence). The length of the CDR3 is 14 residues. V was clipped by 6 bases and J by 6 bases, with 18 bases between them. CDR3: CASSPGVVQSEQYF. The CDR3 nucleotides are TGTGCCAGTAGCCCGGGGGTGGTACAGTCCGAGCAGTACTTC. The full variable domain, its missing parts supplied by reference TRBV19 and TRBJ2-7, is DGGITQSPKYLFRKEGQNVTLSCEQNLNHDAMYWYRQDPGQGLRLIYYSQIVNDFQKGDIAEGYSVSREKKESFPLTVTSAQKNPTAFYLCASSPGVVQSEQYFGPGTRLTVT.

This clone showed up just a few times. This chain joins TRBV27 and TRBJ1-3, with 8 bases matching TRBD1. In germline, CDR1 is MNHEY, CDR2 SMNVEV (reference sequence). CDR3 length equals 15 residues. J gave up 2 bases and V 6 bases, and 6 bases lay outside the gene matches. In DNA, the CDR3 is TGTGCCAGCAGGGAGGCGGGACAGGCTGGAAACACCATATATTTT. Protein sequence: CASREAGQAGNTIYF.

This clone has a handful of counts. V usage is TRBV29-1 and J usage is TRBJ1-1; D not certain. The V end lost 4 bases, the J end lost 1 base, and 4 bases lay between the germline ends. CDR1 and CDR2 from the germline V gene are SQVTM and ANQGSEA. The CDR3 runs to 11 residues. The DNA for the CDR3 is TGCAGCGTTGGGAGGAACACTGAAGCTTTCTTT. It specifies CSVGRNTEAFF.

The chain is built from TRBV28 and TRBJ1-5; possible D gene TRBD1, 6 bases. Germline V gives CDR1 MDHEN, CDR2 SYDVKM. The CDR3 sequence is 16 residues long. Trimming took 5 bases from V and 6 from J, leaving 20 bases between them. This CDR3 is CASSRLRGGFTQPQHF. The DNA for the CDR3 is TGTGCCAGCAGTCGACTCAGGGGCGGTTTTACTCAGCCCCAGCATTTT.

The chain recombines TRBV2 with TRBJ1-2; 7 bases agree with TRBD1. CDR3 size: 14 residues. Germline CDR1 is SNHLY and CDR2 is FYNNEI. J lost 4 bases, V lost 6 bases, and 8 bases had no gene match. The CDR3 coding sequence is TGTGCCAGCAGCGCTACAGGGGTTGCCTATGGCTACACCTTC. Protein product: CASSATGVAYGYTF.